This T cell receptor (beta chain) emerged from a study of T-cell memory formation after mild COVID-19. Germline V gene lookup returns CDR1 MNHEY and CDR2 SMNVEV (reference sequence). This CDR3 has 14 residues. V dropped 6 bases and J dropped 1 base, with 12 bases sitting between them. TCRdb re-called the 5' RACE reads through MiXCR, storing one row per CDR3 protein. The top ten hold around a fifth of the sample, which has roughly 400,000 distinct CDR3 sequences, approximately 15% seen once. This clonotype was counted between two and nine times. The sequenced sample consisted of PBMCs or a T cell subset sorted from them (not recorded which). The source of this sequence is a man aged 18 to 29 who had mild COVID-19 (a few samples of this study predate the infection). Cell type and time point are not known. The chain combines TRBV27 with TRBJ1-1; the D gene is possibly TRBD1 (5 bases). CDR3 protein: CASRDTMANTEAFF. In DNA, the CDR3 is TGTGCCAGCAGGGACACCATGGCGAACACTGAAGCTTTCTTT.